The rows below give T cell receptor beta chains drawn from one sample of a study of cytomegalovirus exposure and HLA in healthy donors. TCRdb's copy holds only in-frame clones and misses some; the assay was immunoSEQ multiplex PCR. The table lists 99,000 or so clones, over 70% of them singletons. Sequences were obtained from PBMCs. The receptors stem from a male donor in good health and CMV-seronegative. Both conserved end residues are part of each CDR3. A D gene is named only where the DNA matches it firmly.

j_call | v_call | d_call | cdr3_aa
TRBJ2-7 | TRBV30 | - | CAWRTTDSYYEQYF
TRBJ2-7 | TRBV6-5 | TRBD1 | CASSSEGAGTYEQYF
TRBJ2-5 | TRBV7-9 | - | CASSFKGGQETQYF
- | TRBV5-4 | - | CASSLEGTNYEQYF
TRBJ2-5 | TRBV28 | - | CASVGRGRRGTQYF
TRBJ1-1 | TRBV10-3 | TRBD1 | CAITKDRDTEAFF
TRBJ2-2 | TRBV7-9 | - | CASSFYGGTTTGELFF
TRBJ2-1 | TRBV5-1 | TRBD2 | CASSPGTSGSRMRNEQFF
TRBJ1-2 | TRBV5-6 | - | CASRGTRVNGYTF
TRBJ1-4 | TRBV7-8 | - | CASSLGQIRTNEKLFF
TRBJ2-7 | TRBV14 | - | CASSSGLLRWEQYF
TRBJ1-3 | TRBV27 | - | CASSFQGATGNTIYF
TRBJ1-1 | TRBV5-6 | - | CASSETGTPNEAFF
TRBJ2-7 | TRBV28 | TRBD1 | CASRDLTGTGLRYEQYF
TRBJ2-7 | TRBV11-2 | TRBD1 | CASSARQGSFVEQYF
TRBJ2-1 | TRBV6-5 | TRBD2 | CASTPTSGSYNEQFF
TRBJ2-7 | TRBV27 | - | CASSPYYEQYF
TRBJ1-4 | TRBV27 | - | CASSFLGGAPTNEKLFF
TRBJ2-1 | TRBV19 | TRBD2 | CASKVGGPYNEQFF
TRBJ2-5 | TRBV23-1 | - | CASSLEWSRKETQYF
TRBJ2-7 | TRBV7-9 | - | CSSSLALSYEQYF
TRBJ2-7 | TRBV14 | - | CASSQAGAIDEQYF
TRBJ2-7 | TRBV7-2 | TRBD2 | CASSLDREDYEQYF
TRBJ2-2 | TRBV7-8 | TRBD2 | CASSLLAGGWTGELFF
TRBJ2-3 | TRBV27 | - | CASSLSSGGDTQYF
TRBJ2-1 | TRBV7-7 | - | CASSLAPNNEQFF
TRBJ1-5 | TRBV19 | - | CASSMGRDAQPQHF
TRBJ2-5 | TRBV9 | TRBD2 | CASSVNPSGPEETQYF
TRBJ2-5 | TRBV11-2 | TRBD1 | CASSIDRGQGETQYF
TRBJ2-1 | TRBV5-1 | TRBD2 | CASSPVLAGGLGNEQFF
TRBJ1-5 | TRBV27 | - | CASSLGRGISQPQHF
TRBJ2-3 | TRBV11-3 | TRBD2 | CASSGLAGGDTQYF
- | TRBV5-6 | TRBD1 | CASSPGQGVGEQYF
TRBJ2-7 | TRBV7-9 | TRBD2 | CSSSLKLAGGTYEQYF
TRBJ2-1 | TRBV5-1 | - | CASSLEYYNEQFF
TRBJ2-1 | TRBV28 | - | CASSPAGSYNEQFF
- | TRBV28 | - | CASRTSGGYEQYF
TRBJ1-1 | TRBV27 | TRBD1 | CASSLDRVNTEAFF
TRBJ2-6 | TRBV5-1 | - | CASSLEYPGSGANVLTF
TRBJ2-1 | TRBV5-8 | TRBD2 | CASSPLAGWRDEQFF
TRBJ2-2 | TRBV6-7 | TRBD2 | CASSTGTPLAAAEWNTGELFF
TRBJ2-1 | TRBV18 | - | CASSPTQGSLANEQFF
TRBJ1-1 | TRBV19 | TRBD1 | CASSPQGGFGTEAFF
TRBJ2-1 | TRBV28 | - | CASSLGEGPSRYNEQFF
TRBJ2-1 | TRBV4-1 | TRBD1 | CASSQEGQYNEQFF
TRBJ1-1 | TRBV6-1 | TRBD1 | CASTRQGKNTEAFF
TRBJ2-1 | TRBV6-4 | TRBD2 | CASKASGVNNEQFF
TRBJ1-5 | TRBV18 | TRBD1 | CASSRDRNSNQPQHF
TRBJ1-2 | TRBV11-2 | - | CASSPYQGKVGGYTF
TRBJ2-1 | TRBV9 | TRBD1 | CASSTGTGNNEQFF